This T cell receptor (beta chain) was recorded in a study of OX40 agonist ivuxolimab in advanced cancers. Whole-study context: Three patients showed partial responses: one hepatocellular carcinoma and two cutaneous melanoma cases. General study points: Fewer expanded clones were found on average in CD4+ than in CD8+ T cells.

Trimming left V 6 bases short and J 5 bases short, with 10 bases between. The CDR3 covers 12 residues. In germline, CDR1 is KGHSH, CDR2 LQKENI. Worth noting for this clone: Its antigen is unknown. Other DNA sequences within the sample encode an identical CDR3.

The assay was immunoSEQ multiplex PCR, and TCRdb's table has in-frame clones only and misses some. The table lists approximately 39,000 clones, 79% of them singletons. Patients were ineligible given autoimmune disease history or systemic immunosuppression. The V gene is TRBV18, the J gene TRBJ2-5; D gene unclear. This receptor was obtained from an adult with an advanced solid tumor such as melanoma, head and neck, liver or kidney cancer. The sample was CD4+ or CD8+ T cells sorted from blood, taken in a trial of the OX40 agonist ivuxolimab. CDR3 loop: CASSPVGETQYF. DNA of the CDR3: TGTGCCAGCTCCCCAGTGGGGGAGACCCAGTACTTC. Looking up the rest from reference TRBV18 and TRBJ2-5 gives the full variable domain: NAGVMQNPRHLVRRRGQEARLRCSPMKGHSHVYWYRQLPEEGLKFMVYLQKENIIDESGMPKERFSAEFPKEGPSILRIQQVVRGDSAAYFCASSPVGETQYFGPGTRLLVL.